This T cell receptor (beta chain) came from a study of glioma-infiltrating T cells. Study findings and constraints: Gliomas, especially low-grade, showed above-expected tissue-blood divergence; non-neoplastic patients showed below.

In this sample, this clonotype turned up a few times. Antigen specificity is unknown. The iRepertoire nested amplicon-rescue multiplex PCR amplified TCR alpha and beta CDR3s from RNA. TCRdb itself ran the multiplex PCR reads through MiXCR, one entry per CDR3 protein. The sample carries around 140,000 distinct CDR3 sequences, about 39% recorded once. The sequenced sample consisted of glioma tissue, nonneoplastic brain tissue, or PBMCs (not recorded which). The source of this sequence is a human donor with low-grade glioma or glioblastoma, undergoing nonglioma brain surgery, or in good health (not recorded which).

The CDR3 loop reads CASSLTRLTDTQYF. The CDR3 DNA reads as TGTGCCAGCAGCTTAACCCGGCTCACAGATACGCAGTATTTT. This sequence joins TRBV7-2 and TRBJ2-3, with no clear D. Trimming left V 2 bases short and J 2 bases short, with 8 bases between. The germline V gene has CDR1 SGHTA and CDR2 FQGNSA. This CDR3 contains 14 residues.